The 20 T cell receptor beta chains below were found in one sample sequenced in a study of CD8+ T cells in alopecia areata. Extracted from the samples, RNA was reverse transcribed into cDNA to serve as the sequencing template. The table came from immunoSEQ multiplex PCR; TCRdb's copy has only in-frame clones and leaves some out. This sample has approximately 89,000 clones, with around 44% found just once. The sample consisted of CD4+ T cells sorted from blood. The receptors were sampled from a human donor with alopecia areata.

The chain is built from TRBV27 and TRBJ1-5, with 11 bases matching TRBD1. Germline assignment: CDR1 MNHEY and CDR2 SMNVEV (reference sequence). J was trimmed by 8 bases and V by 5 bases; bases with no gene match: 8. This CDR3 is built from 15 residues. This CDR3 is CASSPRTGGAKPQHF. CDR3 in DNA: TGTGCCAGCAGTCCCCGGACAGGGGGCGCGAAGCCCCAGCATTTT.

The genes are TRBV29-1 and TRBJ2-5, with a weak D call TRBD1 (6 bases). V gave up 4 bases and J gave up 1 base, with 10 bases separating them. Germline V gene sequence: CDR1 SQVTM, CDR2 ANQGSEA. This CDR3 contains 13 residues. CDR3 in DNA: TGCAGCGTTGCTAGACAGGTCCAAGAGACCCAGTACTTC. This encodes CSVARQVQETQYF. The whole variable domain, remainder taken from reference TRBV29-1 and TRBJ2-5, is SAVISQKPSRDICQRGTSLTIQCQVDSQVTMMFWYRQQPGQSLTLIATANQGSEATYESGFVIDKFPISRPNLTFSTLTVSNMSPEDSSIYLCSVARQVQETQYFGPGTRLLVL.

This clone was seen a few times. The V call is TRBV4-1, the J call TRBJ2-7; D is unresolved. The CDR3 runs to 13 residues. Trimming took 4 bases from V and 3 from J, leaving 10 bases between them. From germline, CDR1 is MGHRA and CDR2 YSYEKL. The CDR3 loop reads CASSLQSGYEQYF. CDR3 in DNA: TGCGCCAGCAGCCTCCAATCGGGCTACGAGCAGTACTTC.

The J gene is TRBJ2-7, the V gene TRBV28; no definite D call. The CDR3 spans 13 residues. The V end was cut by 2 bases, the J end by 2 bases, with 7 bases between. Per the germline V gene, CDR1 is MDHEN and CDR2 is SYDVKM. Written as DNA, the CDR3 is TGTGCCAGCAGTTTACAGGTTCCCTACGAGCAGTACTTC. This sequence encodes CASSLQVPYEQYF.

In its sample, this clone is medium-sized. This rearrangement joins TRBV7-9 to TRBJ1-1, with D tentatively TRBD1 (6 bases). The CDR3 contains 14 residues. Germline V lookup: CDR1 SEHNR, CDR2 FQNEAQ (reference sequence). Trimming left V 7 bases short and J 1 base short, with 13 bases between. This chain's CDR3 is CASKWGRENTEAFF. The CDR3 coding sequence is TGTGCCAGCAAATGGGGGCGGGAGAACACTGAAGCTTTCTTT.

The chain couples TRBV28 to TRBJ1-2; no reliable D call. This CDR3 comprises 12 residues. V lost 3 bases to trimming and J lost 4 bases, with 6 bases between them. From germline, CDR1 is MDHEN and CDR2 SYDVKM. DNA for the CDR3: TGTGCCAGCAGTTTTCAGCCCTATGGCTACACCTTC. It specifies CASSFQPYGYTF.

The genes are TRBV2 and TRBJ1-1; D gene ambiguous. CDR1 and CDR2 (germline): SNHLY, FYNNEI. V lost 6 bases and J lost 1, with 9 bases in between. The length of the CDR3 is 13 residues. The CDR3: CASRTGPNTEAFF. CDR3 in DNA: TGTGCCAGCAGGACCGGACCGAACACTGAAGCTTTCTTT.

This chain joins TRBV28 and TRBJ2-5, with a tentative D call TRBD2 (5 bases). The CDR3 totals 14 residues. The germline V and J ends were trimmed by 6 bases and 1 base, with 12 bases remaining between them. Per the germline V gene, CDR1 is MDHEN and CDR2 is SYDVKM. CDR3 residues: CASRGAAGQETQYF. The CDR3 DNA follows: TGTGCCAGCAGGGGAGCTGCGGGCCAAGAGACCCAGTACTTC.

This chain links TRBV14 with TRBJ2-1; D might be TRBD2 (6 bases). The CDR3 spans 16 residues. The germline gives CDR1 SGHDN, CDR2 FVKESK. The V end lost 1 base, the J end lost 6 bases, and 16 bases lay between the germline ends. The CDR3 DNA reads as TGTGCCAGCAGCCAAGGGTGGCAGCGGGTGTCCAATGAGCAGTTCTTC. It encodes CASSQGWQRVSNEQFF.

This clone was counted a single time. V and J are TRBV11-2 and TRBJ1-2; D remains ambiguous. Germline V gene lookup returns CDR1 SGHAT and CDR2 FQNNGV. The CDR3 extends over 15 amino acids. The germline V and J ends were trimmed by 6 bases and 3 bases, with 17 bases remaining between them. The CDR3 DNA reads as TGTGCCAGCAGGGCTGTGGTGGAGAGGGACTATGGCTACACCTTC. As protein: CASRAVVERDYGYTF.

The chain links TRBV4-3 to TRBJ2-1, with a weak D call TRBD2 (6 bases). This CDR3 contains 15 residues. Germline CDR1 is LGHNA and CDR2 is YSLEER. The ends were cut back, 1 base at V and 5 bases at J, with 12 bases in the middle. The CDR3 DNA reads TGCGCCAGCAGCCAAGGGGAGGTAGTCGACAATGAGCAGTTCTTC. The encoded protein is CASSQGEVVDNEQFF.

V and J are TRBV6-6 and TRBJ2-3; TRBD2 matches 7 bases. Losses at the gene ends were 6 bases for V and 0 bases for J; bases not matched to a gene: 6. The CDR3 runs 15 residues. CDR1 is MNHNY, CDR2 SVGAGI, per germline (reference sequence). The CDR3 reads CASRAGRWSTDTQYF. In DNA, the CDR3 is TGTGCCAGCAGAGCCGGGAGGTGGAGCACAGATACGCAGTATTTT.

The rearrangement uses TRBV4-3 and TRBJ2-1; D is unclear. The CDR3 runs 15 residues. Trimming removed 0 bases from V and 0 bases from J, with 6 bases in between. Germline V gene lookup returns CDR1 LGHNA and CDR2 YSLEER. This CDR3 reads CASSQEGYSYNEQFF. DNA for the CDR3: TGCGCCAGCAGCCAAGAGGGGTACTCCTACAATGAGCAGTTCTTC.

V gene TRBV30 combines with J gene TRBJ1-4, with a tentative D call TRBD1 (5 bases). The V gene's germline CDR1 is GTSNPN and CDR2 SVGIG (reference sequence). This CDR3 has 13 residues. V was pared by 7 bases and J by 5 bases, with 14 bases between. Here the CDR3 reads CAYAGQLNEKLFF. The DNA of the CDR3 is TGTGCCTACGCAGGGCAGTTGAATGAAAAACTGTTTTTT. The variable domain in full, completed from reference TRBV30 and TRBJ1-4, reads SQTIHQWPATLVQPVGSPLSLECTVEGTSNPNLYWYRQAAGRGLQLLFYSVGIGQISSEVPQNLSASRPQDRQFILSSKKLLLSDSGFYLCAYAGQLNEKLFFGSGTQLSVL.

The genes are TRBV25-1 and TRBJ1-2; tentative D call: TRBD1 (6 bases). Trimming took 3 bases from V and 4 from J, leaving 9 bases between them. The CDR3 runs to 13 residues. Germline values: CDR1 MGHDK, CDR2 SYGVNS. This chain's CDR3 is CASSEARGYGYTF. CDR3 sequence (DNA): TGTGCCAGCAGTGAGGCCAGGGGCTATGGCTACACCTTC.

The chain has TRBV7-2 and TRBJ1-1; no clear D gene. CDR1 SGHTA and CDR2 FQGNSA come from the germline V gene. The CDR3 is 13 amino acids. Trimming took off 4 bases at V and 1 base at J, with 7 bases between the two ends. The DNA of the CDR3 is TGTGCCAGCAGCTGGACCAGGAACACTGAAGCTTTCTTT. It yields the protein CASSWTRNTEAFF.

This rearrangement joins TRBV29-1 to TRBJ2-5, with 8 bases that match TRBD2. Germline V lookup: CDR1 SQVTM, CDR2 ANQGSEA. The junction had 3 bases not matched to a gene; V was cut back by 4 bases and J by 5 bases. The CDR3 has 12 amino acids. DNA for the CDR3: TGCAGCGTTGGGACTAGCTTGGAGACCCAGTACTTC. Translating it yields CSVGTSLETQYF.

This clone was seen once. The rearrangement links TRBV18 to TRBJ2-3; 10 bases are shared with TRBD2. The J segment lost 4 bases and the V segment lost 2 bases, leaving 6 bases of the junction unmatched. CDR1 is KGHSH, CDR2 LQKENI, per germline. The CDR3 runs to 16 residues. The CDR3 sequence: CASSPGQTSGSDTQYF. The DNA for the CDR3 is TGTGCCAGCTCACCAGGACAGACTAGCGGGTCAGATACGCAGTATTTT.

This chain joins TRBV14 and TRBJ1-2, with TRBD1 matching 12 bases. The germline gives CDR1 SGHDN, CDR2 FVKESK. Trimming took 4 bases from V and 4 from J; bases not matched to a gene: 1. The CDR3 is 14 residues long. Written as DNA, the CDR3 is TGTGCCAGCAGCCCGGGACAGGGGGCCTATGGCTACACCTTC. The encoded protein is CASSPGQGAYGYTF.

V usage is TRBV7-8 and J usage is TRBJ2-5; 8 nucleotides agree with TRBD1. The CDR3 is 14 residues long. CDR1 and CDR2 from the germline V gene are SGHVS and FQNEAQ. J lost 5 bases, V lost 4 bases, and 6 bases had no gene match. CDR3 in DNA: TGTGCCAGCAGCTCCAGGGGGCCTCTTGAGACCCAGTACTTC. Protein sequence: CASSSRGPLETQYF.